The clone carrying this T cell receptor (beta chain) occurred a few times. Its antigen is not known. This specimen comes from a study of T cell repertoires in cytomegalovirus infection. One entry per CDR3 protein results from TCRdb running MiXCR on the reads. The sample has a few hundred thousand distinct CDR3 sequences, 35% to 50% seen once; the top ten hold 48%. The CDR3 is 14 amino acids. J was trimmed by 8 bases and V by 7 bases; bases with no gene match: 8. The germline CDR1 and CDR2 sequences are LNHDA and SQIVND (reference sequence). Sample: cultured PBMCs, taken from culture after CMV antigen stimulation. This chain uses TRBV19 with TRBJ1-4, with 9 bases identical to TRBD1. This TCR was sampled from a human donor in good health (CMV status not recorded). Some clones in this sample may be carry-over from other donors' samples. The CDR3 DNA is TGTGCCAGTACTCCACAGGGGGCGCAGGAAAAACTGTTTTTT. Translated, it gives CASTPQGAQEKLFF. Complete variable domain (other parts from reference TRBV19 and TRBJ1-4): DGGITQSPKYLFRKEGQNVTLSCEQNLNHDAMYWYRQDPGQGLRLIYYSQIVNDFQKGDIAEGYSVSREKKESFPLTVTSAQKNPTAFYLCASTPQGAQEKLFFGSGTQLSVL.